A single sample is the source of the 25 T cell receptor beta chains below, sequenced in a study of OX40 agonist ivuxolimab in advanced cancers. TCRdb's copy holds only in-frame clones and misses some; the assay was immunoSEQ multiplex PCR. Of 150,000 to 190,000 clones in the sample, roughly 94% were seen once. The material was CD4+ or CD8+ T cells sorted from blood, obtained in a trial of the OX40 agonist ivuxolimab. The origin of the receptors is an adult with an advanced solid tumor such as melanoma, head and neck, liver or kidney cancer.

This chain uses TRBV5-1 with TRBJ1-1; D remains ambiguous. The ends were cut back, 0 bases at V and 1 base at J, with 13 bases in the middle. Germline loops: CDR1 SGHRS, CDR2 YFSETQ. This CDR3 spans 16 amino acids. CDR3 nucleotide sequence: TGCGCCAGCAGCTTGGACGGGTGGTCGGGGAACACTGAAGCTTTCTTT. Translated: CASSLDGWSGNTEAFF.

With respect to this clone: Other DNA sequences in the same sample also yield this CDR3. The chain couples TRBV7-2 to TRBJ2-5; D remains unclear. Germline CDR1 reads SGHTA; CDR2 reads FQGNSA. The CDR3 has 13 amino acids. V dropped 3 bases and J dropped 1 base, with 6 bases sitting between them. CDR3 nucleotides: TGTGCCAGCAGCTTCTCCTCCCAAGAGACCCAGTACTTC. It is translated as CASSFSSQETQYF.

The V and J genes are TRBV5-1 and TRBJ2-2; D perhaps matches TRBD1 (6 bases). Germline values: CDR1 SGHRS, CDR2 YFSETQ. This CDR3 comprises 15 residues. The V end was cut by 3 bases, the J end by 4 bases, with 13 bases between. The CDR3 region has the DNA TGCGCCAGCAGCTCACAGGGTAGGAGCACCGGGGAGCTGTTTTTT. Translating it yields CASSSQGRSTGELFF.

The V and J genes are TRBV19 and TRBJ2-2; TRBD1 might be the D (6 bases). The CDR3 is 16 residues long. In germline, CDR1 is LNHDA, CDR2 SQIVND (reference sequence). V was trimmed by 6 bases and J by 2 bases, leaving 16 bases between them. The CDR3 sequence: CASSLPQGTNTGELFF. CDR3 coding DNA: TGTGCCAGTAGCCTCCCCCAGGGGACAAACACCGGGGAGCTGTTTTTT. The whole variable domain, remainder taken from reference TRBV19 and TRBJ2-2, is DGGITQSPKYLFRKEGQNVTLSCEQNLNHDAMYWYRQDPGQGLRLIYYSQIVNDFQKGDIAEGYSVSREKKESFPLTVTSAQKNPTAFYLCASSLPQGTNTGELFFGEGSRLTVL.

CDR3 in amino acids: CASSSQDRARQYF. CDR3 DNA: TGTGCCAGTAGTTCCCAGGACAGGGCACGGCAGTACTTC. V usage is TRBV19 and J usage is TRBJ2-7, with 8 positions matching TRBD1. The germline V gene encodes CDR1 LNHDA and CDR2 SQIVND (reference sequence). CDR3 length equals 13 residues. V lost 5 bases, J lost 9 bases, and 9 bases stayed unmatched.

CDR3 protein: CASSLGGRIGGNTIYF. The CDR3 bases are TGTGCCAGCAGCTTAGGGGGCAGGATAGGTGGAAACACCATATATTTT. The rearrangement joins TRBV11-2 to TRBJ1-3, with a weak D call TRBD1 (5 bases). Trimming pared 1 base from V and 3 bases from J, leaving 13 bases between. The CDR3 has 16 amino acids. Germline-derived CDR1 and CDR2 are SGHAT and FQNNGV.

V is TRBV2 and J is TRBJ1-1; D not resolved. Germline V lookup: CDR1 SNHLY, CDR2 FYNNEI. This CDR3 is 17 amino acids long. V was shortened by 2 bases and J by 1 base, with 17 bases between the two germline ends. The CDR3 loop reads CASSELTGRSTNTEAFF. CDR3 bases: TGTGCCAGCAGTGAACTCACGGGCAGGTCGACGAACACTGAAGCTTTCTTT. Based on the CDR3 plus reference TRBV2 and TRBJ1-1, the full variable domain is EPEVTQTPSHQVTQMGQEVILRCVPISNHLYFYWYRQILGQKVEFLVSFYNNEISEKSEIFDDQFSVERPDGSNFTLKIRSTKLEDSAMYFCASSELTGRSTNTEAFFGQGTRLTVV.

This clone came up a few times. The chain joins TRBV19 to TRBJ2-1, with D possibly TRBD1 on 5 matching bases. The CDR3 totals 14 residues. Germline CDR1 is LNHDA and CDR2 is SQIVND (reference sequence). Between the trimmed V and J ends, which lost 4 bases and 8 bases, there was a span of 15 bases. CDR3 region: CASSRGFRSDEQFF. The CDR3 DNA reads TGTGCCAGTAGTAGGGGCTTCCGGAGCGATGAGCAGTTCTTC. Combining the CDR3 with reference TRBV19 and TRBJ2-1 gives the whole variable domain DGGITQSPKYLFRKEGQNVTLSCEQNLNHDAMYWYRQDPGQGLRLIYYSQIVNDFQKGDIAEGYSVSREKKESFPLTVTSAQKNPTAFYLCASSRGFRSDEQFFGPGTRLTVL.

The chain employs TRBV15 and TRBJ2-7, with D unresolved. Trimming removed 0 bases at V and 2 bases at J, with 8 bases between. The germline CDR1 and CDR2 sequences are LNHNV and YYDKDF (reference sequence). CDR3 size: 14 residues. The DNA of the CDR3 is TGTGCCACCAGCAGAGATCCGTATGCCTACGAGCAGTACTTC. Amino acids: CATSRDPYAYEQYF.

The chain recombines TRBV11-3 with TRBJ2-2; the D gene could be TRBD1 or TRBD2 (6 bases each). V shed 3 bases and J shed 4 bases, with 12 bases lying between them. CDR3 length equals 15 residues. The germline gives CDR1 SGHNT, CDR2 YENEEA. CDR3 sequence (DNA): TGTGCCAGCAGCTTGGGGGGCAGGAGCACCGGGGAGCTGTTTTTT. This translates into CASSLGGRSTGELFF. Filled out from reference TRBV11-3 and TRBJ2-2, the complete variable domain reads EAGVVQSPRYKIIEKKQPVAFWCNPISGHNTLYWYLQNLGQGPELLIRYENEEAVDDSQLPKDRFSAERLKGVDSTLKIQPAELGDSAVYLCASSLGGRSTGELFFGEGSRLTVL.

The chain combines TRBV4-1 with TRBJ2-7; D gene unclear. This CDR3 comprises 13 residues. Between the trimmed V and J ends, which lost 6 bases and 6 bases, there was a span of 15 bases. Germline CDR1 is MGHRA and CDR2 is YSYEKL. The CDR3, as DNA: TGCGCCAGCAGGCCAATTGCGACGGGCGAGCAGTACTTC. Translating gives CASRPIATGEQYF.

J is TRBJ2-3 and V is TRBV19, with D perhaps TRBD2 (6 bases). The CDR3 spans 16 residues. V lost 5 bases, J lost 1 base, and 16 bases lay in between. Germline lookup yields CDR1 LNHDA and CDR2 SQIVND (reference sequence). CDR3: CASSRGDRHRTDTQYF. CDR3 DNA: TGTGCCAGTAGTCGCGGGGACCGTCACCGCACAGATACGCAGTATTTT.

This clone was observed once. The chain is built from TRBV15 and TRBJ2-7; TRBD2 might be the D (6 bases). Trimming cost V 0 bases and J 3 bases, with 9 bases left between them. CDR1 is LNHNV, CDR2 YYDKDF, per germline (reference sequence). The length of the CDR3 is 14 residues. CDR3 loop: CATSRDGGIYEQYF. The CDR3 DNA is TGTGCCACCAGCAGAGATGGGGGGATCTACGAGCAGTACTTC.

J is TRBJ2-1 and V is TRBV19, with 10 bases that match TRBD2. The CDR3 runs 15 residues. The V gene end was trimmed by 5 bases and the J gene end by 5 bases; junction bases not matched to a gene: 6. The germline V gene has CDR1 LNHDA and CDR2 SQIVND (reference sequence). The CDR3 region is CASSAPSGSHNEQFF. The CDR3 DNA sequence: TGTGCCAGTAGTGCCCCTAGCGGGAGCCACAATGAGCAGTTCTTC.

The chain carries TRBV7-3 and TRBJ2-1, with D possibly being TRBD2 (6 bases). Per germline, CDR1 SGHTA and CDR2 FQGTGA. This CDR3 contains 15 residues. Between the trimmed V and J ends, which lost 5 bases and 5 bases, there was a span of 16 bases. The CDR3 loop is CASSQTRDLDNEQFF. The CDR3 DNA reads TGTGCCAGCAGCCAGACCCGGGACTTGGACAATGAGCAGTTCTTC. Variable domain in full (rest from reference TRBV7-3 and TRBJ2-1): GAGVSQTPSNKVTEKGKYVELRCDPISGHTALYWYRQSLGQGPEFLIYFQGTGAADDSGLPNDRFFAVRPEGSVSTLKIQRTERGDSAVYLCASSQTRDLDNEQFFGPGTRLTVL.

This chain connects TRBV11-2 to TRBJ2-5; D perhaps matches TRBD1 (5 bases). The V and J ends lost 7 bases and 4 bases respectively, with 19 bases between them. The length of the CDR3 is 15 residues. Germline-derived CDR1 and CDR2 are SGHAT and FQNNGV. CDR3: CASTVRGGPVETQYF. The CDR3 DNA reads TGTGCCAGCACCGTAAGGGGTGGGCCTGTAGAGACCCAGTACTTC.

This chain links TRBV11-3 with TRBJ2-1; TRBD1 matches 7 bases. The CDR3 has 13 residues. Germline V gene lookup returns CDR1 SGHNT and CDR2 YENEEA. The trim removed 5 bases at V and 6 bases at J, leaving 4 bases unmatched. CDR3 protein: CASSLDRANEQFF. For the CDR3, the DNA is TGTGCCAGCAGCCTCGACAGGGCCAATGAGCAGTTCTTC.

The V gene is TRBV2, the J gene TRBJ1-2; D is possibly TRBD1 (5 bases). The CDR3 sequence is 12 residues long. Trimming removed 10 bases from V and 2 bases from J, with 11 bases in between. The germline gives CDR1 SNHLY, CDR2 FYNNEI. CDR3 residues: CATMGGNYGYTF. The DNA of the CDR3 is TGTGCCACCATGGGGGGAAACTATGGCTACACCTTC.

This rearrangement joins TRBV7-2 to TRBJ1-4; no firm D call. Trimming removed 5 bases from V and 7 bases from J, with 17 bases in between. The CDR3 loop spans 15 amino acids. CDR1 SGHTA and CDR2 FQGNSA come from the germline V gene. The CDR3, as DNA: TGTGCCAGCAGCCCAAGCGCGCCCGGAGGTGAAAAACTGTTTTTT. This encodes CASSPSAPGGEKLFF.

This rearrangement joins TRBV28 to TRBJ2-6, with D uncertain. Germline values: CDR1 MDHEN, CDR2 SYDVKM. V was clipped by 4 bases and J by 2 bases, with 3 bases between them. This CDR3 has 13 residues. The CDR3 here is CASSSPGANVLTF. The DNA of the CDR3 is TGTGCCAGCAGTTCACCTGGGGCCAACGTCCTGACTTTC.

The rearrangement uses TRBV4-3 and TRBJ1-2; D ambiguous. Germline V lookup: CDR1 LGHNA, CDR2 YSLEER. Trimming stripped 0 bases from V and 8 bases from J, with 7 bases between. This CDR3 is built from 12 residues. CDR3 coding DNA: TGCGCCAGCAGCCAAGATTTTTGGGGCTACACCTTC. Translated: CASSQDFWGYTF.

This chain connects TRBV5-1 to TRBJ1-2; 7 bases map to TRBD1. Germline CDR1 reads SGHRS; CDR2 reads YFSETQ. V was pared by 4 bases and J by 3 bases, with 6 bases of the junction left unmatched. The CDR3 length is 14 residues. This chain's CDR3 is CASSPGTGDYGYTF. The CDR3 region has the DNA TGCGCCAGCAGCCCCGGTACAGGGGACTATGGCTACACCTTC.

The chain links TRBV7-2 to TRBJ1-1, with 8 bases lining up with TRBD1. There are 14 residues in the CDR3. In germline, CDR1 is SGHTA, CDR2 FQGNSA. J gave up 8 bases and V 1 base, and 6 bases lay outside the gene matches. The CDR3 coding sequence is TGTGCCAGCAGCTTAGGGCAGGGGGCTAAAGAAGCTTTCTTT. Its translation: CASSLGQGAKEAFF. The full variable domain, its missing parts supplied by reference TRBV7-2 and TRBJ1-1, is GAGVSQSPSNKVTEKGKDVELRCDPISGHTALYWYRQSLGQGLEFLIYFQGNSAPDKSGLPSDRFSAERTGGSVSTLTIQRTQQEDSAVYLCASSLGQGAKEAFFGQGTRLTVV.

In this sample, this clone turned up once. The chain recombines TRBV28 with TRBJ1-1; D unclear. Germline V gene sequence: CDR1 MDHEN, CDR2 SYDVKM. Between the trimmed V and J ends, which lost 2 bases and 1 base, there was a span of 5 bases. The length of the CDR3 is 13 residues. The CDR3 bases are TGTGCCAGCAGTTTACCCGCGAACACTGAAGCTTTCTTT. Protein sequence: CASSLPANTEAFF.

The chain carries TRBV7-2 and TRBJ2-7, with 10 positions matching TRBD2. Germline V CDR1 and CDR2: SGHTA, FQGNSA. The J segment lost 7 bases and the V segment lost 6 bases, leaving 15 bases of the junction unmatched. CDR3 length equals 16 residues. The CDR3, as DNA: TGTGCCAGCAGTCCCGGGGGCCTAGCGGGAGTGGGAGAGCAGTACTTC. It codes for CASSPGGLAGVGEQYF.